The 13 T cell receptor beta chains presented below share a single source sample, sequenced in a study of molecular identifiers for immune sequencing clone quantification. Using its own MiXCR run on the PCR reads, TCRdb lists one record per CDR3 protein. The data hold about half a million distinct CDR3 sequences, with about 26% observed a single time. Sequencing was carried out using naive CD8+ T cells from blood, with Jurkat cell RNA spiked in. Subset reported: FACS-sorted CD8+CD4-CCR7+CD45RA+ naive T cells. These receptors came from a human donor in good health. Some libraries in this study had Jurkat cell RNA spiked in.

This clonotype was found many times. The chain employs TRBV2 and TRBJ2-3; D may correspond to TRBD1 or TRBD2 (5 bases each). Deletions cut 7 bases from V and 0 bases from J, with 11 bases between. CDR1 SNHLY and CDR2 FYNNEI come from the germline V gene. The CDR3 is made up of 14 amino acids. The CDR3 DNA follows: TGTGCCAGCAAAGGGACGCCGAGCACAGATACGCAGTATTTT. This gives the protein CASKGTPSTDTQYF.

This clonotype was seen only a few times. This chain connects TRBV29-1 to TRBJ2-1; 8 bases line up with TRBD2. The germline CDR1 and CDR2 sequences are SQVTM and ANQGSEA. After removal of 3 bases from V and 0 bases from J, the junction contained 10 bases not matched to a gene. The CDR3 covers 17 residues. The CDR3 loop reads CSVDGREAESSYNEQFF. The DNA of the CDR3 is TGCAGCGTTGACGGGCGGGAGGCCGAGAGCTCCTACAATGAGCAGTTCTTC.

As for this clonotype: This may stem from a read error, because a much larger clone lies one nucleotide away. The chain employs TRBV15 and TRBJ1-5; D is unresolved. CDR3 length: 14 amino acids. The germline gives CDR1 LNHNV, CDR2 YYDKDF (reference sequence). CDR3 DNA sequence: TGTGCCACCAGCAGTGGGTTTGGTAATCGGCCCCAGCATTTT. Its translation is CATSSGFGNRPQHF.

The chain employs TRBV9 and TRBJ2-2; 7 nucleotides line up with TRBD1. Germline CDR1 and CDR2: SGDLS and YYNGEE. The CDR3 consists of 16 residues. Germline trimming cut 0 bases from V and 4 bases from J; bases unmatched to any gene: 6. This CDR3 reads CASSVGRGLSTGELFF. The CDR3 DNA sequence: TGTGCCAGCAGCGTAGGAAGGGGGCTGAGCACCGGGGAGCTGTTTTTT.

This rearrangement joins TRBV4-3 to TRBJ2-7, with D possibly being TRBD1 (5 bases). This CDR3 spans 15 amino acids. V lost 6 bases, J lost 0 bases, and 15 bases lay in between. Per the germline V gene, CDR1 is LGHNA and CDR2 is YSLEER. As DNA, the CDR3 is TGCGCCAGCAGTGGGGCAGTAGGGCGCTCCTACGAGCAGTACTTC. It is translated as CASSGAVGRSYEQYF.

This clonotype was counted a few times. The gene calls are TRBV11-2 and TRBJ2-7; 8 bases are a match to TRBD1. CDR1 SGHAT and CDR2 FQNNGV come from the germline V gene. V lost 5 bases to trimming and J lost 2 bases; unmatched junction nucleotides: 8. This CDR3 has 15 amino acids. The CDR3 spells CASSQLPGQAYEQYF. DNA of the CDR3: TGTGCCAGCAGCCAACTTCCGGGACAGGCCTACGAGCAGTACTTC.

Note on this clonotype: It may be a read error: a sequence one base away is much more abundant. Because it lacks the conserved phenylalanine or tryptophan at the end, this CDR3 is likely a read error. The gene calls are TRBV25-1 and TRBJ1-6; no clear D gene. V lost 3 bases and J lost 0, with 6 bases in between. The length of the CDR3 is 15 residues. Germline V gene data show CDR1 as MGHDK and CDR2 as SYGVNS. The CDR3 DNA is TGTGCCAGCAGTGAGAGTGACTCCTATAATTCACCCCTCCACCTT. Encoded protein: CASSESDSYNSPLHL.

On this clonotype: Given a much more abundant clone one base away, this may be a read error. As the CDR3 is not closed by the conserved phenylalanine or tryptophan, this likely results from a read error. V usage is TRBV28 and J usage is TRBJ1-5; D is undetermined. CDR3 length: 12 residues. Looked up from germline, CDR1 is MDHEN and CDR2 is SYDVKM. V was pared by 3 bases and J by 5 bases, with 5 bases between. CDR3 nucleotide sequence: TGTGCCAGCAGTTTTGTCCATCAGCCCCAGCATTCT. It encodes CASSFVHQPQHS.

The gene calls are TRBV12-3 or TRBV12-4 and TRBJ1-5, with a weak D call TRBD1 (6 bases). The CDR3 covers 15 residues. V lost 5 bases and J lost 0, with 11 bases in between. The CDR3 spells CASSRGAFSNQPQHF. For the CDR3, the DNA is TGTGCCAGCAGTAGGGGGGCATTTAGCAATCAGCCCCAGCATTTT.

CDR3 DNA: TGTGCCAGCAGCACCCTGACAGGAGTGGTGAACACCGGGGAGCTGTTTTTT. This encodes CASSTLTGVVNTGELFF. The rearrangement uses TRBV9 and TRBJ2-2; D possibly corresponds to TRBD1 (6 bases). The CDR3 extends over 17 amino acids. Germline V gene sequence: CDR1 SGDLS, CDR2 YYNGEE. Trimming cost V 4 bases and J 1 base, with 17 bases left between them.

The rearrangement joins TRBV4-1 to TRBJ1-2; D is perhaps TRBD1 (5 bases). The CDR3 has 15 amino acids. V shed 4 bases and J shed 2 bases, with 14 bases lying between them. Germline CDR1 and CDR2: MGHRA and YSYEKL. The CDR3 DNA sequence: TGCGCCAGCAGCCTTTCTATGGGGGAAAACTATGGCTACACCTTC. Protein: CASSLSMGENYGYTF.

This clonotype was counted at least ten times. The chain recombines TRBV9 with TRBJ1-1; D not resolved. The CDR3 spans 12 residues. Germline CDR1 SGDLS, CDR2 YYNGEE. Trimming shortened V by 4 bases and J by 2 bases, and 6 bases separated the two germline ends. The DNA for the CDR3 is TGTGCCAGCAGCCCATTTAACACTGAAGCTTTCTTT. It yields the protein CASSPFNTEAFF.

The V call is TRBV4-3, the J call TRBJ2-1; D unclear. The V gene lost 1 base and the J gene lost 9 bases, with 16 bases spanning the gap. This CDR3 is 15 amino acids long. CDR1 is LGHNA, CDR2 YSLEER, per germline. The CDR3 sequence: CASSQVPLNFIEQFF. CDR3 nucleotide sequence: TGCGCCAGCAGCCAAGTCCCCCTAAACTTTATTGAGCAGTTCTTC.